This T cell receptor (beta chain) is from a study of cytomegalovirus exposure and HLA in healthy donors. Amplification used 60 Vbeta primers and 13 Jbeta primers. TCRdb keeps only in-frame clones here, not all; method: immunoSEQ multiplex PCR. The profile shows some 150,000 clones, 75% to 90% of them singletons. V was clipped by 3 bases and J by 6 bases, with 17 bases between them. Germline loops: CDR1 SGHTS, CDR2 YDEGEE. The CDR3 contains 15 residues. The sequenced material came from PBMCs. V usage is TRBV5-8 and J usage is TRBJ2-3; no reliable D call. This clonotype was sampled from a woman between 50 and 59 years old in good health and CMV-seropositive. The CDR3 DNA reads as TGTGCCAGCAGCTCACTTCCCTACTCCCCGGATACGCAGTATTTT. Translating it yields CASSSLPYSPDTQYF. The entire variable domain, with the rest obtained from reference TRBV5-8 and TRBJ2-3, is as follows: EAGVTQSPTHLIKTRGQQATLRCSPISGHTSVYWYQQALGLGLQFLLWYDEGEERNRGNFPPRFSGRQFPNYSSELNVNALELEDSALYLCASSSLPYSPDTQYFGPGTRLTVL.